Below are 29 T cell receptor beta chains sequenced from a single sample in a study of shared clonotypes between healthy human individuals (dated by TCRdb to the early 2020s). Library method: the immunoSEQ multiplex PCR assay. TCRdb limited this immuneACCESS table to in-frame rearrangements with V and J called. A share of clones is missing; checked studies link under half to unresolved V genes, and the rest is unexplained. Across this sample there are some 1,900,000 clones, with about 95% seen only once. Less than 1.5% of the sample is taken by the ten largest. For the CD8 naive samples, CD45RO-negative cells were positively selected for CCR7, yielding a CD45RA+CCR7+ population from which TemRA cells were excluded. The sequencing sample was made of naive CD8+ T cells sorted from blood. The sample's cell subset or site label, decoded: CD45RA+CCR7+. These receptors all come from a man aged 18-30 years in good health.

The J gene is TRBJ2-3, the V gene TRBV15, with D possibly being TRBD1 or TRBD2 (5 bases each). Between the trimmed V and J ends, which lost 0 bases and 2 bases, there was a span of 15 bases. The CDR3 has 17 amino acids. Germline V gene lookup returns CDR1 LNHNV and CDR2 YYDKDF (reference sequence). The CDR3: CATSRDGAHGLTDTQYF. CDR3 DNA: TGTGCCACCAGCAGAGACGGGGCACATGGGCTCACAGATACGCAGTATTTT.

The genes are TRBV4-1 and TRBJ2-1; weak D call: TRBD1 (6 bases). V was cut by 4 bases and J by 4 bases, with 11 bases left in between. There are 14 residues in the CDR3. Germline V lookup: CDR1 MGHRA, CDR2 YSYEKL. The DNA of the CDR3 is TGCGCCAGCAGCCTAGACAGGCGTTACAATGAGCAGTTCTTC. It codes for CASSLDRRYNEQFF.

CDR3 nucleotides: TGTGCCAGCGGGTTGGGCTACACCTTC. Translated, it gives CASGLGYTF. J is TRBJ1-2 and V is TRBV27; D is ambiguous. The germline V gene has CDR1 MNHEY and CDR2 SMNVEV (reference sequence). The germline V and J ends were trimmed by 8 bases and 8 bases, with 6 bases remaining between them. This CDR3 is 9 amino acids long.

In DNA form, the CDR3 reads TGTGCCAGCAGCGTACGGGGTTTGGACTACAATGAGCAGTTCTTC. Translated, it gives CASSVRGLDYNEQFF. The rearrangement uses TRBV9 and TRBJ2-1, with D possibly matching TRBD2 (5 bases). CDR1 and CDR2 from the germline V gene are SGDLS and YYNGEE. This CDR3 has 15 residues. V gave up 1 base and J gave up 3 bases, with 11 bases separating them.

The J gene is TRBJ2-7, the V gene TRBV7-8; D gene unclear. CDR1 SGHVS and CDR2 FQNEAQ come from the germline V gene. The CDR3 runs 11 residues. In DNA, the CDR3 is TGTGCGTCCGAGACGGGCTACGAGCAGTACTTC. Its protein is CASETGYEQYF.

The rearrangement links TRBV19 to TRBJ2-7; 7 positions match TRBD1. The CDR3 is 14 amino acids. Germline CDR1 LNHDA, CDR2 SQIVND (reference sequence). The ends lost 5 bases at V and 3 bases at J; junction bases unmatched: 7. This CDR3 is CASSEAGGFYEQYF. The CDR3 nucleotides are TGTGCCAGTAGTGAGGCAGGGGGTTTCTACGAGCAGTACTTC. The whole variable domain, remainder taken from reference TRBV19 and TRBJ2-7, is DGGITQSPKYLFRKEGQNVTLSCEQNLNHDAMYWYRQDPGQGLRLIYYSQIVNDFQKGDIAEGYSVSREKKESFPLTVTSAQKNPTAFYLCASSEAGGFYEQYFGPGTRLTVT.

Concerning this clone itself: Other DNA sequences from this sample encode an identical CDR3 as well. This chain uses TRBV5-1 with TRBJ2-7; D gene ambiguous. Germline CDR1 is SGHRS and CDR2 is YFSETQ. The CDR3 is 14 amino acids. The V and J ends lost 0 bases and 2 bases respectively, with 9 bases between them. CDR3 in DNA: TGCGCCAGCAGCTTGGATGGCAGCCCCTACGAGCAGTACTTC. Protein sequence: CASSLDGSPYEQYF.

The chain combines TRBV6-1 with TRBJ2-7; 8 nucleotides align to TRBD2. The CDR3 loop spans 16 amino acids. In germline, CDR1 is MNHNS, CDR2 SASEGT. With V trimmed by 0 bases and J by 0 bases, 4 bases remained unmatched. In DNA, the CDR3 is TGTGCCAGCAGTGAAGCTTGGAGCGGGGGCTCCTACGAGCAGTACTTC. It encodes CASSEAWSGGSYEQYF.

The chain has TRBV27 and TRBJ2-1; the D is unclear. The CDR3 loop spans 15 amino acids. Per the germline V gene, CDR1 is MNHEY and CDR2 is SMNVEV (reference sequence). The germline V and J ends were trimmed by 3 bases and 8 bases, with 17 bases remaining between them. The CDR3 here is CASSLFVRAPYEQFF. CDR3 in DNA: TGTGCCAGCAGTTTGTTCGTCCGCGCCCCCTATGAGCAGTTCTTC.

The V call is TRBV5-4, the J call TRBJ2-3, with D perhaps matching TRBD1 (5 bases). CDR3 size: 13 residues. Looked up from germline, CDR1 is SGHNT and CDR2 is YYREEE (reference sequence). V was clipped by 4 bases and J by 4 bases, with 10 bases between them. The CDR3 spells CASSPQVSDTQYF. CDR3 bases: TGTGCCAGCAGCCCACAGGTTTCAGATACGCAGTATTTT.

This clone was observed once. The CDR3, as DNA: TGCAGACTACAGGGGTTGTACTCTGGGGCCAACGTCCTGACTTTC. Its protein product is CRLQGLYSGANVLTF. J is TRBJ2-6 and V is TRBV29-1, with 7 nucleotides matching TRBD1. Germline lookup yields CDR1 SQVTM and CDR2 ANQGSEA. This CDR3 has 15 residues.

The V gene is TRBV9, the J gene TRBJ1-4, with unresolved D. Germline-derived CDR1 and CDR2 are SGDLS and YYNGEE. Trimming shortened V by 7 bases and J by 7 bases, and 14 bases separated the two germline ends. The CDR3 spans 13 residues. CDR3 protein: CASGPRGGEKLFF. The CDR3 DNA reads TGTGCCAGCGGCCCCCGGGGAGGTGAAAAACTGTTTTTT.

V and J are TRBV10-2 and TRBJ1-1; possibly TRBD1 for D (6 bases). This CDR3 comprises 21 residues. V lost 10 bases, J lost 6 bases, and 42 bases lay in between. Germline assignment: CDR1 WSHSY and CDR2 SAAADI. The CDR3 sequence is CAISNNFPAETSEGGRSEAFF. DNA of the CDR3: TGCGCCATCTCAAACAACTTTCCGGCTGAAACTTCCGAGGGGGGGCGATCTGAAGCTTTCTTT.

The chain is built from TRBV11-2 and TRBJ2-3, with D unresolved. This CDR3 comprises 13 residues. Per germline, CDR1 SGHAT and CDR2 FQNNGV. The ends were cut back, 5 bases at V and 6 bases at J, with 12 bases in the middle. The DNA for the CDR3 is TGTGCCAGCAGCCCAGAGAGCAGGGATACGCAGTATTTT. Protein: CASSPESRDTQYF.

The chain is built from TRBV6-5 and TRBJ2-3; D is unresolved. With 3 bases removed from V and 4 bases from J, the gap between germline ends came to 11 bases. Per the germline V gene, CDR1 is MNHEY and CDR2 is SVGAGI. CDR3 length: 14 residues. CDR3 protein: CASSYLGPPDTQYF. Written as DNA, the CDR3 is TGTGCCAGCAGTTATCTCGGACCGCCAGATACGCAGTATTTT.

This chain joins TRBV5-4 and TRBJ2-1; D uncertain. CDR3 length: 15 amino acids. The V end was cut by 4 bases, the J end by 3 bases, with 14 bases between. The germline V gene has CDR1 SGHNT and CDR2 YYREEE (reference sequence). Here the CDR3 reads CASSPSNNFYNEQFF. CDR3 DNA sequence: TGTGCCAGCAGCCCCTCCAATAATTTCTACAATGAGCAGTTCTTC.

The chain joins TRBV5-1 to TRBJ2-7; TRBD1 agrees at 8 bases. Unmatched junction bases numbered 9, after V lost 2 bases and J lost 5 bases. Germline CDR1 reads SGHRS; CDR2 reads YFSETQ. This CDR3 region has 15 residues. CDR3 loop: CASSLGQGGSDEQYF. The CDR3, as DNA: TGCGCCAGCAGCTTAGGACAGGGTGGGAGTGACGAGCAGTACTTC.

The chain has TRBV4-1 and TRBJ2-5; D remains unclear. Germline CDR1 is MGHRA and CDR2 is YSYEKL. The CDR3 has 13 amino acids. Trimming stripped 4 bases from V and 5 bases from J, with 11 bases between. CDR3 amino acids: CASSPVRQETQYF. The CDR3 DNA sequence: TGCGCCAGCAGCCCCGTACGTCAGGAGACCCAGTACTTC.

CDR3 region: CASSPHPGGNTEAFF. CDR3 nucleotide sequence: TGTGCCAGCAGCCCCCACCCCGGGGGGAACACTGAAGCTTTCTTT. The chain couples TRBV28 to TRBJ1-1; D perhaps matches TRBD1 (5 bases). The CDR3 is 15 amino acids. V lost 6 bases and J 1 base, leaving 15 bases between the germline ends. Per the germline V gene, CDR1 is MDHEN and CDR2 is SYDVKM.

The rearrangement links TRBV18 to TRBJ2-7, with 9 bases identical to TRBD1. Germline values: CDR1 KGHSH, CDR2 LQKENI. CDR3 length: 17 amino acids. Trimming cost V 6 bases and J 3 bases; bases outside gene matches: 15. DNA of the CDR3: TGTGCCAGCTCGCCAACCGGGACAGGGTTTGGAATCTACGAGCAGTACTTC. This codes for CASSPTGTGFGIYEQYF.

This rearrangement joins TRBV7-9 to TRBJ2-7, with a weak D call TRBD1 (6 bases). With 4 bases removed from V and 4 bases from J, the gap between germline ends came to 14 bases. This CDR3 is 14 amino acids long. Germline V gene data show CDR1 as SEHNR and CDR2 as FQNEAQ (reference sequence). The CDR3 DNA sequence: TGTGCCAGCAGCTATGGGACAATCTCATACGAGCAGTACTTC. It encodes CASSYGTISYEQYF.

The chain uses TRBV11-2 and TRBJ2-7; a weak D match, TRBD2 (6 bases). V dropped 1 base and J dropped 3 bases, with 13 bases sitting between them. Germline CDR1 reads SGHAT; CDR2 reads FQNNGV. The CDR3 length is 15 residues. The CDR3 reads CASSLGGNSVYEQYF. DNA for the CDR3: TGTGCCAGCAGCTTAGGCGGGAACTCCGTCTACGAGCAGTACTTC.

The CDR3 protein is CASSLEGGRDTEAFF. CDR3 nucleotides: TGTGCCAGCAGCTTAGAGGGGGGTCGGGACACTGAAGCTTTCTTT. The V call is TRBV7-9, the J call TRBJ1-1; D possibly corresponds to TRBD1 (6 bases). V gave up 1 base and J gave up 3 bases, with 12 bases separating them. The CDR3 is made up of 15 amino acids. Germline V gives CDR1 SEHNR, CDR2 FQNEAQ (reference sequence).

The J gene is TRBJ2-7, the V gene TRBV4-1; a possible D gene is TRBD1 (8 bases). The CDR3 is made up of 15 amino acids. Germline V CDR1 and CDR2: MGHRA, YSYEKL. Between the trimmed V and J ends, which lost 4 bases and 5 bases, there was a span of 18 bases. CDR3 sequence: CASSPYGTGGDEQYF. The CDR3 DNA is TGCGCCAGCAGCCCCTATGGCACAGGGGGGGACGAGCAGTACTTC.

For this clone: Additional DNA sequences in this sample encode the identical CDR3. The rearrangement links TRBV5-6 to TRBJ2-1; tentatively, D is TRBD1 or TRBD2 (5 bases each). CDR1 is SGHDT, CDR2 YYEEEE, per germline. CDR3 length: 13 amino acids. Trimming pared 0 bases from V and 6 bases from J, leaving 7 bases between. CDR3 bases: TGTGCCAGCAGCTTGGGGGGGTCCAATGAGCAGTTCTTC. Translated, it gives CASSLGGSNEQFF.

The chain recombines TRBV2 with TRBJ2-5; D call uncertain. The germline V and J ends were trimmed by 6 bases and 3 bases, with 14 bases remaining between them. From germline, CDR1 is SNHLY and CDR2 FYNNEI. This CDR3 is 14 amino acids long. The CDR3 reads CASSPLAIEETQYF. CDR3 nucleotides: TGTGCCAGCAGCCCCCTTGCGATTGAAGAGACCCAGTACTTC.

The chain links TRBV9 to TRBJ2-2; D may be TRBD1 (5 bases). Trimming took off 3 bases at V and 1 base at J, with 13 bases between the two ends. The CDR3 loop spans 16 amino acids. Looked up from germline, CDR1 is SGDLS and CDR2 is YYNGEE. The CDR3 spells CASSDAGHMNTGELFF. CDR3 bases: TGTGCCAGCAGCGACGCCGGACACATGAACACCGGGGAGCTGTTTTTT.

The chain employs TRBV28 and TRBJ2-7; TRBD1 might be the D (5 bases). CDR1 is MDHEN and CDR2 is SYDVKM in the germline V gene. Trimming stripped 3 bases from V and 0 bases from J, with 21 bases between. This CDR3 region has 18 residues. The CDR3 DNA follows: TGTGCCAGCAGTTTTCATGGCAGGGCTCTCACCACCTCCTACGAGCAGTACTTC. This codes for CASSFHGRALTTSYEQYF.

The chain combines TRBV2 with TRBJ2-7, with TRBD2 matching 12 bases. With 0 bases clipped from V and 6 bases from J, the junction kept 3 bases outside the gene matches. Germline assignment: CDR1 SNHLY and CDR2 FYNNEI. This CDR3 contains 15 residues. The CDR3 DNA is TGTGCCAGCAGTGAAGCCCAGGGACTAGCGGGCGAGCAGTACTTC. It encodes CASSEAQGLAGEQYF. The full variable domain, completed using reference TRBV2 and TRBJ2-7, is EPEVTQTPSHQVTQMGQEVILRCVPISNHLYFYWYRQILGQKVEFLVSFYNNEISEKSEIFDDQFSVERPDGSNFTLKIRSTKLEDSAMYFCASSEAQGLAGEQYFGPGTRLTVT.